A single sample is the source of the 21 T cell receptor beta chains below, sequenced in a study of technical replicates of blood from a few donors. Generated by immunoSEQ multiplex PCR, the TCRdb table keeps only in-frame clones and is missing some. The sample carries 80,000 to 95,000 clones, over 85% recorded once. Sequencing input: T cells isolated from PBMCs. These receptors originate from a human donor in good health.

The V and J genes are TRBV5-4 and TRBJ1-1; TRBD1 is a possible D gene (6 bases). The V gene's germline CDR1 is SGHNT and CDR2 YYREEE (reference sequence). The CDR3 covers 15 residues. Trimming took 1 base from V and 3 from J, leaving 13 bases between them. In nucleotides, the CDR3 is TGTGCCAGCAGCTTGTCGGGGGGCGGGTACACTGAAGCTTTCTTT. It codes for CASSLSGGGYTEAFF. Filled out from reference TRBV5-4 and TRBJ1-1, the complete variable domain reads ETGVTQSPTHLIKTRGQQVTLRCSSQSGHNTVSWYQQALGQGPQFIFQYYREEENGRGNFPPRFSGLQFPNYSSELNVNALELDDSALYLCASSLSGGGYTEAFFGQGTRLTVV.

The rearrangement uses TRBV27 and TRBJ2-1; 8 positions match TRBD2. This CDR3 spans 13 amino acids. CDR1 is MNHEY, CDR2 SMNVEV, per germline (reference sequence). V dropped 5 bases and J dropped 9; count of bases not matched to a gene: 6. The chain's CDR3 is CASSRGGFGEQFF. CDR3 bases: TGTGCCAGCAGTCGGGGGGGTTTCGGTGAGCAGTTCTTC.

This clone was observed once. The CDR3 ends on some other residue instead of the conserved phenylalanine or tryptophan, so this is likely a read error. It is unclear where the CDR3 begins or ends on the DNA, so no DNA is shown, and the CDR3 is as TCRdb lists it. The V call is TRBV20-1, the J call TRBJ2-3; the table's D call, TRBD2, has no DNA check behind it. Both ends counted, the CDR3 spans 11 residues. Germline values: CDR1 DFQATT, CDR2 SNEGSKA (reference sequence). CDR3 residues: CSASSSGRALL.

This clone was counted once. The chain joins TRBV10-1 to TRBJ2-7; weak D call: TRBD2 (5 bases). Between the trimmed V and J ends, which lost 2 bases and 7 bases, there was a span of 9 bases. In germline, CDR1 is WNHNN, CDR2 SYGVQD (reference sequence). This CDR3 comprises 12 residues. This chain's CDR3 is CASSEISGEQYF. The CDR3 nucleotides read TGCGCCAGCAGTGAGATTTCGGGAGAGCAGTACTTC.

The J gene is TRBJ1-6, the V gene TRBV2, with 7 nucleotides matching TRBD1. Per germline, CDR1 SNHLY and CDR2 FYNNEI. Trimming took 3 bases from V and 9 from J; bases not matched to a gene: 17. This CDR3 contains 18 residues. CDR3 in amino acids: CASSDVRGRDLVGSPLHF. CDR3 DNA: TGTGCCAGCAGTGACGTGAGGGGGCGCGACCTAGTAGGTTCACCCCTCCACTTT.

The chain has TRBV29-1 and TRBJ2-2; TRBD1 aligns across 8 bases. The CDR3 consists of 12 residues. The V segment lost 7 bases and the J segment 5 bases; nucleotides outside the gene matches: 3. CDR1 and CDR2 from the germline V gene are SQVTM and ANQGSEA. Written as DNA, the CDR3 is TGCAGCGCCCGACAGGGGACCGGGGAGCTGTTTTTT. This gives the protein CSARQGTGELFF.

This rearrangement joins TRBV6-4 to TRBJ1-2; D is perhaps TRBD1 (6 bases). Between the trimmed V and J ends, which lost 10 bases and 4 bases, there was a span of 16 bases. Germline V gives CDR1 MRHNA, CDR2 SNTAGT. This CDR3 region has 13 residues. The CDR3 nucleotides read TGTGCCAACCGGGGGGCCAAAGTCTATGGCTACACCTTC. Residues: CANRGAKVYGYTF.

The chain links TRBV7-6 to TRBJ2-4; D possibly corresponds to TRBD1 (6 bases). The germline V and J ends were trimmed by 1 base and 8 bases, with 12 bases remaining between them. The CDR3 extends over 14 amino acids. Germline V gene sequence: CDR1 SGHVS, CDR2 FNYEAQ. The CDR3 DNA reads as TGTGCCAGCAGCTTAGAGGTAGAGGGGGACATTCAGTACTTC. Amino acids: CASSLEVEGDIQYF.

The chain is built from TRBV6-5 and TRBJ2-2; the match to TRBD1 covers 7 bases. Germline lookup yields CDR1 MNHEY and CDR2 SVGAGI. The CDR3 length is 14 residues. The ends lost 6 bases at V and 4 bases at J; junction bases unmatched: 5. CDR3 sequence reads: CASRGQLGTGELFF. CDR3 sequence (DNA): TGTGCCAGCAGGGGACAGCTAGGCACCGGGGAGCTGTTTTTT.

The chain combines TRBV5-4 with TRBJ2-1; tentative D call: TRBD2 (5 bases). The CDR3 totals 14 residues. Trimming took 4 bases from V and 3 from J, leaving 11 bases between them. Germline lookup yields CDR1 SGHNT and CDR2 YYREEE (reference sequence). The DNA of the CDR3 is TGTGCCAGCAGCGGAGGCGGACTCTACAATGAGCAGTTCTTC. It encodes CASSGGGLYNEQFF. Drawing the rest from reference TRBV5-4 and TRBJ2-1, the complete variable domain is ETGVTQSPTHLIKTRGQQVTLRCSSQSGHNTVSWYQQALGQGPQFIFQYYREEENGRGNFPPRFSGLQFPNYSSELNVNALELDDSALYLCASSGGGLYNEQFFGPGTRLTVL.

This clone has just one count. The genes are TRBV29-1 and TRBJ1-2, with D unresolved. CDR3 length equals 11 residues. The germline V and J ends were trimmed by 5 bases and 0 bases, with 4 bases remaining between them. In germline, CDR1 is SQVTM, CDR2 ANQGSEA. The DNA of the CDR3 is TGCAGCGTTTCGTCTAACTATGGCTACACCTTC. This codes for CSVSSNYGYTF. Based on the CDR3 plus reference TRBV29-1 and TRBJ1-2, the full variable domain is SAVISQKPSRDICQRGTSLTIQCQVDSQVTMMFWYRQQPGQSLTLIATANQGSEATYESGFVIDKFPISRPNLTFSTLTVSNMSPEDSSIYLCSVSSNYGYTFGSGTRLTVV.

The V gene is TRBV7-9, the J gene TRBJ1-2; TRBD1 might be the D (6 bases). V was clipped by 8 bases and J by 6 bases, with 19 bases between them. Germline assignment: CDR1 SEHNR and CDR2 FQNEAQ (reference sequence). The CDR3 is 14 residues long. CDR3: CASYPGGRTDGYTF. CDR3 DNA sequence: TGTGCCAGCTATCCGGGGGGGCGTACGGATGGCTACACCTTC.

The chain combines TRBV7-6 with TRBJ1-4; 9 nucleotides agree with TRBD1. V lost 7 bases, J lost 8 bases, and 11 bases stayed unmatched. Germline V CDR1 and CDR2: SGHVS, FNYEAQ. There are 15 residues in the CDR3. The CDR3 coding sequence is TGTGCCAGCACCTGGAGGACAGGGGAAAACGAAAAACTGTTTTTT. As protein: CASTWRTGENEKLFF.

The rearrangement uses TRBV7-2 and TRBJ1-4; D may be TRBD1 (5 bases). The V and J ends lost 5 bases and 0 bases respectively, with 10 bases between them. There are 15 residues in the CDR3. CDR1 and CDR2 from the germline V gene are SGHTA and FQGNSA. The chain's CDR3 is CASSPPGATNEKLFF. In DNA form, the CDR3 reads TGTGCCAGCAGCCCCCCGGGGGCAACTAATGAAAAACTGTTTTTT.

This sequence joins TRBV6-5 and TRBJ2-5; tentatively, D is TRBD1 (5 bases). CDR1 is MNHEY and CDR2 is SVGAGI in the germline V gene. CDR3 size: 13 residues. Trimming pared 7 bases from V and 2 bases from J, leaving 11 bases between. The CDR3 nucleotides read TGTGCCAGCACAGGCAGGGTTCAAGAGACCCAGTACTTC. It is translated as CASTGRVQETQYF.

As for this clone: This sample includes further DNA sequences coding for the same CDR3. This rearrangement joins TRBV2 to TRBJ1-6; D unclear. V was cut by 4 bases and J by 0 bases, with 7 bases left in between. The CDR3 has 15 amino acids. The germline V gene has CDR1 SNHLY and CDR2 FYNNEI. CDR3 protein: CASSGGSSYNSPLHF. CDR3 in DNA: TGTGCCAGCAGTGGCGGGAGCTCCTATAATTCACCCCTCCACTTT.

V and J are TRBV6-5 and TRBJ2-1; 8 bases fit TRBD2. Germline V gene lookup returns CDR1 MNHEY and CDR2 SVGAGI. The CDR3 spans 16 residues. Unmatched junction bases numbered 6, after V lost 2 bases and J lost 3 bases. The CDR3 sequence is CASSYPGLAGYNEQFF. CDR3 DNA: TGTGCCAGCAGTTACCCCGGACTAGCCGGCTACAATGAGCAGTTCTTC.

The genes are TRBV15 and TRBJ2-5; 10 positions match TRBD2. V was pared by 1 base and J by 0 bases, with 8 bases of the junction left unmatched. Germline loops: CDR1 LNHNV, CDR2 YYDKDF (reference sequence). This CDR3 comprises 18 residues. CDR3: CATSRGVAGGRYQETQYF. As DNA, the CDR3 is TGTGCCACCAGCAGAGGGGTAGCGGGAGGACGGTACCAAGAGACCCAGTACTTC.

V gene TRBV5-1 combines with J gene TRBJ1-2; D might be TRBD1 (5 bases). There are 12 residues in the CDR3. Trimming left V 4 bases short and J 3 bases short, with 7 bases between. The germline V gene encodes CDR1 SGHRS and CDR2 YFSETQ. The CDR3 region is CASSPGDYGYTF. The DNA for the CDR3 is TGCGCCAGCAGCCCGGGGGACTATGGCTACACCTTC.

The chain uses TRBV11-2 and TRBJ1-1, with 12 bases fitting TRBD1. Germline V gene lookup returns CDR1 SGHAT and CDR2 FQNNGV. The CDR3 is 17 amino acids. J lost 3 bases, V lost 5 bases, and 10 bases had no gene match. The CDR3 reads CASSRRDRGPYDTEAFF. The CDR3 bases are TGTGCCAGCAGCCGTCGGGACAGGGGGCCTTACGACACTGAAGCTTTCTTT.

The gene calls are TRBV5-1 and TRBJ2-7; TRBD1 matches at 9 bases. Germline assignment: CDR1 SGHRS and CDR2 YFSETQ. There are 16 residues in the CDR3. Trimming removed 3 bases from V and 6 bases from J; junction bases left unmatched: 13. Here the CDR3 DNA reads TGCGCCAGCAGCTCTATACTCGATCGGGACAGGGTCGAGCAGTACTTC. Amino acids: CASSSILDRDRVEQYF.